This T cell receptor beta chain was recovered during a study of shared clonotypes between healthy human individuals. Points from the study as a whole: Clonotypes that were shared across four donors made up around 4.6% of naive CD4 clonotypes. The four-donor shared clonotypes exceeded non-shared clonotypes in generation probability, with non-shared ones scoring lower. Sequencing of the sorted subsets was shown by rarefaction to be incomplete despite large depth.

CD45RO-negative CD8 cells positively selected for CCR7 made up the naive population, which excluded terminally differentiated effector memory CD45RA+ cells. CDR1 and CDR2 (germline): GTSNPN, SVGIG (reference sequence). CDR3 length: 14 amino acids. V lost 6 bases and J lost 0, with 12 bases in between. For each subset, genomic DNA was distributed in equal portions over several immunoSEQ plates. TCRdb keeps only in-frame clones here, not all; method: immunoSEQ multiplex PCR. The sample has almost 700,000 clones, around 92% seen once. About this clone: The antigen is unknown.

The sequenced sample consisted of naive CD8+ T cells sorted from blood. V is TRBV30 and J is TRBJ1-3, with D tentatively TRBD1 (6 bases). This clonotype was obtained from a man aged 25-45 years in good health. CDR3 residues: CACQGISSGNTIYF. CDR3 DNA sequence: TGTGCCTGTCAGGGGATTAGCTCTGGAAACACCATATATTTT.